What follows is one T cell receptor (beta chain) and its context. The PCR had 60 Vbeta and 13 Jbeta primers. Profiled with immunoSEQ multiplex PCR; TCRdb holds only in-frame clones, not every one. This table has around 150,000 clones, 66% appearing once. The sample belongs to a study of cytomegalovirus exposure and HLA in healthy donors. Material: PBMCs. This sequence originates from a human donor in good health.

This chain's CDR3 is CASLLAELTDTQYF. The CDR3 DNA is TGCGCCAGCCTTCTAGCGGAGCTCACAGATACGCAGTATTTT. This chain joins TRBV5-1 and TRBJ2-3, with 7 bases fitting TRBD2. V trimming: 7 bases; J trimming: 2 bases; junction bases outside the gene matches: 7. The CDR3 is 14 amino acids. Germline V gene data show CDR1 as SGHRS and CDR2 as YFSETQ.